This record concerns one T cell receptor beta chain sequence. Which antigen it targets is not known. Relative to germline, V is 0 bases shorter and J is 0 bases shorter, with 12 bases between their ends. Measured from the cysteine to the phenylalanine, the CDR3 is 17 residues long. The only DNA kept is the CDR3, 51 bases in frame from the first base. CDR1 and CDR2, per the germline V gene, are MGHRA and YSYEKL. The cohort was made up of several hundred healthy bone marrow donors. All cohort members were sampled while nominally healthy, although unrecorded immune exposures were likely present. The donor tested CMV seronegative and was one of the 352 seronegative cohort members. Every donor gave a peripheral blood sample, and the peripheral blood mononuclear cells from that sample were used for TCR beta sequencing. Genomic DNA extraction from the blood cell samples was performed with the Qiagen DNeasy Blood Extraction Kit.

The data are from a study of cytomegalovirus exposure and HLA in healthy donors (dated by TCRdb to 2016 to 2017). Turning to the overall study: An earlier analysis of some 600 of the donors reported about 260 Gb of sequence data and 117 million unique TCR beta sequences obtained from some 170 million T cells. The study aimed to test whether signatures of past pathogen exposure could be identified by cataloging public T cell receptors. Of the approximately 400 genotyped donors, over 80% were placed in the genetic ancestry cluster associated with self-reported Caucasian donors. Genome-wide SNP genotypes for about 55% of the 666 donors were used in a later genetic analysis, which treated that subset as a discovery cohort. On average, 235,054 unique TCR beta nucleotide sequences were sequenced per donor among a few hundred genotyped donors of the cohort, with roughly 18% of those sequences being non-productive. The study used immunosequencing to profile the T cell repertoires of approximately 690 subjects and linked those repertoires to cytomegalovirus serostatus. The study combined high-throughput TCR immunosequencing, statistical association of individual TCRs with disease status, and machine learning to predict cytomegalovirus infection status. Donor age, sex, ethnicity and CMV serostatus were collected together with the repertoire data. HLA typing covered class I and class II loci at four-digit resolution. About 300 gigabases of sequencing data and around 80 million unique TCR sequences made up an early release that covered around 640 HLA-typed donors. About five DR-DQ haplotypes were handled as single units for association and clustering, since linkage in the cohort was strong. In the later analysis, no new phenotypic data were used to find candidate immune exposures; instead, reliance was placed on TCR beta sequences and their occurrence across donors. All discovery cohort repertoires had been generated using a single sequencing platform. The number of typed donors differed by locus: about 620-640 for A, B, C, DRB1 and DQB1; 500 to 550 for DQA1; roughly 600 for DPA1; and 450 to 480 for DPB1. To decide whether each TCR beta V gene segment behaved as functional or pseudogenic, an earlier analysis of approximately 620 of the donors relied on high-throughput TCR beta sequencing. A separate validation cohort of 90 to 150 different subjects was used in addition to the roughly 700-subject first cohort. A later analysis re-examined previously published TCR beta repertoires from over 500 donors and added high-resolution HLA genotyping to investigate patterns of TCR occurrence. The paper as a whole reports these results and caveats: Because HLA typing was missing for some donors at each locus, association tests included only the typed subset. A later genetic analysis associated a missense DCLRE1C variant with V-gene and J-gene trimming of TCR beta chains, and an independent cohort replicated the association. In a later analysis, several top co-occurrence clusters were reported to appear linked to parvovirus B19, influenza, CMV and Epstein-Barr virus. While some public TCRs were present in many individuals, most TCR sequences turned up only very rarely across donors. Linkage disequilibrium might explain the correlated functional status among segregating V segments, but an unknown experimental factor could not be ruled out. In a later analysis, about 16,000 TCR beta sequences were associated with specific HLA alleles at a false discovery rate of 0.05. CMV serostatus was the only immune exposure information available for the cohort. In a later analysis, most CMV-associated TCR beta chains were found to appear HLA-restricted, with HLA associations seemingly driven largely by CMV exposure. Some IMGT-functional V segments, including TRBV6-2 and TRBV6-3, could not be told apart with the 87-base-pair reads, so those segments were excluded. The authors suggested that the approach could potentially be extended to other disease states and immunological phenotypes. Compared with the approximately 720-donor mean, donors in an Asian-associated ancestry cluster had fewer N-insertions in productive TCRs, according to a later genetic analysis. A cluster of highly shared sequence variants was judged likely to be a technical artifact of the sequencing pipeline. In vitro tests confirmed that three of the cytomegalovirus-associated TCR beta chains recognize cytomegalovirus antigens. In a later analysis, HLA-associated TCR beta chains showed more clonal expansion and lower generation probabilities than non-associated chains that were equally common. In both the original and validation cohorts, the classifier was reported to diagnose cytomegalovirus status with high specificity and sensitivity. The earlier analysis of 450 to 700 of the donors excluded some 16 rarely observed V segments, including chromosome 9 orphons, because counts were too low. Assigning TCR associations to individual alleles was difficult when HLA alleles, especially DR and DQ, strongly co-occurred. Only TCR beta chains were sequenced in this cohort, and the absence of alpha or paired-chain data limited detectable features. Broadly in line with IMGT annotations, most TCR beta V segments showed up in productive rearrangements about 90% or about 30% of the time in an earlier analysis of approximately 640 of the donors. According to a later analysis, TCR association rates differed among HLA loci, with DRB1 alleles showing the most associated TCRs and HLA-C alleles showing the fewest. A further reported finding was that TCR beta sequences accurately predicted the HLA-A and HLA-B alleles for most subjects in the first cohort. Presence/absence analyses assumed roughly uniform sequencing depth across donors, an assumption that may not hold. A total of 164 TCR beta chains were listed by the study as associated with cytomegalovirus.

Libraries came from the immunoSEQ multiplex PCR assay. For the multiplex PCR, a mixture combining 60 forward primers for TCR Vbeta segments and 13 reverse primers for TCR Jbeta segments was used. A multiplex PCR assay on genomic DNA amplified the CDR3 region of rearranged TCR beta genes. Amplified TCR beta libraries were sequenced as 87-base-pair reads on the Illumina HiSeq System. As for how the authors treated the data: A later analysis tallied 80 million to 95 million unique TCR beta chains across the 600 to 700 repertoires, and some 10 million of those chains were shared by two or more donors. Raw reads were error-corrected and collapsed into unique sequences by a nearest-neighbor algorithm in which closely related sequences were merged to remove PCR and sequencing errors. To assign V, D and J gene segments, CDR3 sequences were aligned to IMGT reference sequences. Each retained sequence needed at least a six-nucleotide match to both a V gene segment and a J gene segment. Rearrangements were classified as productive when the CDR3 lacked stop codons and remained in frame with V and J, and all other rearrangements were classified as non-productive. CDR3 was defined according to IMGT convention as the region running from the second conserved V-encoded cysteine to the conserved J-encoded phenylalanine. The earlier analysis of a few hundred of the donors excluded sequences that lacked an unambiguous match to a single V gene segment. In an earlier analysis of several hundred of the donors, a V segment was called functional when productive rearrangements were above 56.7%, and segregating when the standard deviation between donors exceeded 5%. A statistical classification framework was built to diagnose cytomegalovirus status from the catalog of TCR beta chain sequences. In a later analysis, V and J genes were assigned by comparing TCR nucleotide sequences against IMGT/GENE-DB human TR gene sequences. In a later analysis, CDR3 sequences and most-parsimonious VDJ recombination scenarios were assigned using the TCRdist pipeline. In a later analysis, every TCR beta chain was defined by the combination of its CDR3 amino acid sequence and its V-gene family, and reads without a unique V-gene family were dropped. To address suspected cross-contamination and a sequencing artifact, a later analysis removed 450 to 700 highly shared, low-generation-probability nucleotide sequences. In a later analysis, a clonal expansion index for each public chain was calculated from normalized within-repertoire ranks of inferred template counts. In a later analysis, generation probabilities were computed using a VDJ recombination model fitted to out-of-frame rearrangements, and the results were checked against IGoR. Hypergeometric tests were used in a later analysis to score TCR-TCR, TCR-HLA and TCR-CMV co-occurrence, with a repertoire-size bias correction applied to the TCR pairs. A later analysis estimated false discovery rates by permuting HLA or CMV assignments 20 times. In a later analysis, co-occurring TCRs were grouped using DBSCAN, and TCRdist sequence similarity was added for clustering within HLA-allele-positive subsets. For co-occurrence clustering, repertoires with fewer than 30,000 or more than 120,000 public chains were excluded, along with 5 or 6 repertoires with anomalous nucleotide sharing. Entries here come from immuneACCESS through TCRdb and include only in-frame sequences with V and J called. Some clones fail to appear in such tables; in the studies checked, an unresolved V gene covers under half of the shortfall, and the cause of the remainder is unknown. Clone size and V and J calls were adopted from that table, with D and trimming inferred from the DNA. The sample table gives about 150,000 clones. 1.5% to 2% of the sample is taken by the ten largest.

The rearranged chain carries TRBV4-1 and TRBJ1-3; a confident D gene designation cannot be given. The specimen was PBMCs. The sequence was collected from a woman in her fifties or sixties in good health and CMV-seronegative. The DNA sequence is given as TGCGCCAGCAGCCAAGATCCCCTTTATTACTCTGGAAACACCATATATTTT. It encodes CASSQDPLYYSGNTIYF.